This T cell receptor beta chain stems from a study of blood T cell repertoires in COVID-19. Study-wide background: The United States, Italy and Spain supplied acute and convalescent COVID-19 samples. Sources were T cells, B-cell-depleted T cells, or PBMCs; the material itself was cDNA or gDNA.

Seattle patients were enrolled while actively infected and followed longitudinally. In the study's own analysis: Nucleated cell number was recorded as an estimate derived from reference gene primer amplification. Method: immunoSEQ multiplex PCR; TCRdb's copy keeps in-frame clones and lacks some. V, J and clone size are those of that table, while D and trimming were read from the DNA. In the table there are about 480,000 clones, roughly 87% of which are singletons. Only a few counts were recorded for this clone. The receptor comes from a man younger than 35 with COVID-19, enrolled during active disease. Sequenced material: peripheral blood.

For the CDR3, the DNA is TGTGCCAGCAGCGGGAACGCCGGGACAGGAGGAGAGACCCAGTACTTC. Protein: CASSGNAGTGGETQYF. This chain links TRBV5-8 with TRBJ2-5; 8 nucleotides match TRBD1. Germline CDR1 and CDR2: SGHTS and YDEGEE. The CDR3 consists of 16 residues. J was trimmed by 4 bases and V by 4 bases; bases with no gene match: 12. Looking up the rest from reference TRBV5-8 and TRBJ2-5 gives the full variable domain: EAGVTQSPTHLIKTRGQQATLRCSPISGHTSVYWYQQALGLGLQFLLWYDEGEERNRGNFPPRFSGRQFPNYSSELNVNALELEDSALYLCASSGNAGTGGETQYFGPGTRLLVL.